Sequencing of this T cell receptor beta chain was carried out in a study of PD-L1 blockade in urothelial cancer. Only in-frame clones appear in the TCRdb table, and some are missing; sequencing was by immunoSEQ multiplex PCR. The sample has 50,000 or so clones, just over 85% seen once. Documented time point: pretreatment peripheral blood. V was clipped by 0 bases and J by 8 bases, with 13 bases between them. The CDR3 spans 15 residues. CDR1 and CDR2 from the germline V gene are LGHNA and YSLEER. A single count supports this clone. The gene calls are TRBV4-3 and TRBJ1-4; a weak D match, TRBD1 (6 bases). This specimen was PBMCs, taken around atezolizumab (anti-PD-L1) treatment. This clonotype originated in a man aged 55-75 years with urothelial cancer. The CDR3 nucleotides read TGCGCCAGCAGCCAAGATGAGGGGGTAAGGGAAAAACTGTTTTTT. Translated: CASSQDEGVREKLFF.